This T cell receptor (beta chain) was recovered during a study of blood T cell repertoires in COVID-19. The table came from immunoSEQ multiplex PCR; TCRdb's copy has only in-frame clones and leaves some out. The sample gives some 310,000 clones, roughly 87% of which show up once; 1% is in the top ten. This clone was seen just once. Trimming left V 4 bases short and J 8 bases short, with 13 bases between. The CDR3 is 14 residues long. In germline, CDR1 is SGHRS, CDR2 YFSETQ. This receptor was obtained from a man between 45 and 60 years old with active or convalescent COVID-19. The source material was peripheral blood. J is TRBJ1-6 and V is TRBV5-1; D might be TRBD1 (6 bases). This CDR3 reads CASSAGQTDSPLHF. The CDR3 region has the DNA TGCGCCAGCAGCGCCGGACAGACTGATTCACCCCTCCACTTT.